This T cell receptor (beta chain) originates from a study of shared clonotypes between healthy human individuals. As defined, naive CD8 cells were CD45RO-negative and positively selected for CCR7, with terminally differentiated effector memory CD45RA+ cells excluded. TCRdb keeps only in-frame clones here, not all; method: immunoSEQ multiplex PCR. The top ten clones hold about 1.1% of a sample with just over 2,000,000 clones, about 95% of them seen once. The J segment lost 3 bases and the V segment lost 5 bases, leaving 6 bases of the junction unmatched. Germline V gene lookup returns CDR1 SGHVS and CDR2 FQNEAQ. CDR3 length equals 14 residues.

Sequencing input: naive CD8+ T cells sorted from blood. The rearrangement links TRBV7-8 to TRBJ2-7; 8 positions match TRBD1. The clonotype originates from a young man in good health. The CDR3 nucleotides read TGTGCCAGCAGCCAGGGACAGGTCTTCTACGAGCAGTACTTC. This sequence encodes CASSQGQVFYEQYF.